A single sample is the source of the 20 T cell receptor beta chains below, sequenced in a study of shared clonotypes between healthy human individuals. Data came from immunoSEQ multiplex PCR; TCRdb stores just in-frame clones and leaves some out. The table includes 2 million to 2.5 million clones, more than 85% detected once. Sequencing was carried out using naive CD4+ T cells from PBMCs. As to subset: CD45RA+ positively selected. Source of these receptors: a man younger than 35 in good health. Some clones in this sample may be carry-over from other donors' samples.

In this sample, this clone turned up once. The chain carries TRBV9 and TRBJ2-7; 14 bases match TRBD2. This CDR3 region has 16 residues. Germline trimming cut 4 bases from V and 3 bases from J; bases unmatched to any gene: 6. CDR1 and CDR2 (germline): SGDLS, YYNGEE. This CDR3 reads CASSPRTSGGLYEQYF. As DNA, the CDR3 is TGTGCCAGCAGCCCACGGACTAGCGGGGGGCTCTACGAGCAGTACTTC.

The V gene is TRBV7-2, the J gene TRBJ1-2; 10 bases fit TRBD1. V dropped 4 bases and J dropped 7; count of bases not matched to a gene: 6. The length of the CDR3 is 14 residues. Germline V gene lookup returns CDR1 SGHTA and CDR2 FQGNSA. CDR3 sequence (DNA): TGTGCCAGCAGCTCCGACAGGGGGCGTGTTGGCTACACCTTC. Translation gives CASSSDRGRVGYTF.

The chain carries TRBV4-1 and TRBJ1-1; D not certain. The CDR3 extends over 13 amino acids. V was pared by 1 base and J by 7 bases, with 10 bases between. Germline CDR1 reads MGHRA; CDR2 reads YSYEKL. The CDR3 spells CASSQGADREAFF. The CDR3 nucleotides read TGCGCCAGCAGCCAAGGGGCCGACCGTGAAGCTTTCTTT.

The chain has TRBV5-1 and TRBJ2-3; D is unresolved. In germline, CDR1 is SGHRS, CDR2 YFSETQ. The CDR3 has 16 amino acids. V was clipped by 2 bases and J by 4 bases, with 17 bases between them. The CDR3 sequence: CASSFLTQQYPDTQYF. The CDR3 bases are TGCGCCAGCAGCTTCCTGACCCAGCAGTATCCAGATACGCAGTATTTT.

The chain carries TRBV15 and TRBJ2-7; D is ambiguous. Trimming removed 0 bases from V and 3 bases from J, with 6 bases in between. The CDR3 has 13 amino acids. CDR1 LNHNV and CDR2 YYDKDF come from the germline V gene (reference sequence). CDR3 loop: CATSRDLNYEQYF. CDR3 nucleotides: TGTGCCACCAGCAGAGATTTGAACTACGAGCAGTACTTC.

The chain recombines TRBV2 with TRBJ2-5; D is possibly TRBD1 (5 bases). The CDR3 is 14 residues long. The germline V gene has CDR1 SNHLY and CDR2 FYNNEI. The V and J ends lost 5 bases and 5 bases respectively, with 15 bases between them. The CDR3 here is CASSPDPPGETQYF. DNA of the CDR3: TGTGCCAGCAGTCCCGACCCGCCAGGGGAGACCCAGTACTTC.

The chain's CDR3 is CASSFLSQYNEQFF. CDR3 DNA sequence: TGTGCCAGCAGTTTCCTCTCACAGTACAATGAGCAGTTCTTC. The genes are TRBV28 and TRBJ2-1; D not certain. V lost 3 bases, J lost 4 bases, and 10 bases lay in between. The germline gives CDR1 MDHEN, CDR2 SYDVKM. The CDR3 spans 14 residues.

The CDR3 nucleotides are TGTGCCAGCAGTATGATTCAGGGAGTCAATCAGCCCCAGCATTTT. Its protein is CASSMIQGVNQPQHF. The V and J genes are TRBV28 and TRBJ1-5; the D gene is possibly TRBD1 (5 bases). Germline V gene data show CDR1 as MDHEN and CDR2 as SYDVKM. V lost 5 bases and J 3 bases, leaving 14 bases between the germline ends. This CDR3 has 15 amino acids.

The rearrangement joins TRBV5-1 to TRBJ1-1, with 7 positions matching TRBD1. CDR3 length equals 15 residues. Germline V gene sequence: CDR1 SGHRS, CDR2 YFSETQ. The junction had 6 bases not matched to a gene; V was cut back by 4 bases and J by 0 bases. CDR3 coding DNA: TGCGCCAGCAGCGGAAGACAGGGTCTGAACACTGAAGCTTTCTTT. Protein sequence: CASSGRQGLNTEAFF. The whole variable domain, remainder taken from reference TRBV5-1 and TRBJ1-1, is KAGVTQTPRYLIKTRGQQVTLSCSPISGHRSVSWYQQTPGQGLQFLFEYFSETQRNKGNFPGRFSGRQFSNSRSEMNVSTLELGDSALYLCASSGRQGLNTEAFFGQGTRLTVV.

The chain is built from TRBV13 and TRBJ2-6, with unresolved D. The V gene lost 3 bases and the J gene lost 2 bases, with 11 bases spanning the gap. This CDR3 spans 16 amino acids. Looked up from germline, CDR1 is PRHDT and CDR2 is FYEKMQ (reference sequence). The CDR3 region is CASSFRVIAGANVLTF. The DNA for the CDR3 is TGTGCCAGCAGCTTTAGGGTTATCGCTGGGGCCAACGTCCTGACTTTC. Complete variable domain (other parts from reference TRBV13 and TRBJ2-6): AAGVIQSPRHLIKEKRETATLKCYPIPRHDTVYWYQQGPGQDPQFLISFYEKMQSDKGSIPDRFSAQQFSDYHSELNMSSLELGDSALYFCASSFRVIAGANVLTFGAGSRLTVL.

The rearrangement links TRBV7-2 to TRBJ2-7; no clear D gene. The germline V gene has CDR1 SGHTA and CDR2 FQGNSA. This CDR3 spans 13 amino acids. V was pared by 5 bases and J by 4 bases, with 12 bases between. DNA for the CDR3: TGTGCCAGCAGCCTACGTCCAGCATACGAGCAGTACTTC. It specifies CASSLRPAYEQYF.

The J gene is TRBJ2-1, the V gene TRBV18; the D gene is possibly TRBD2 (7 bases). The germline V gene has CDR1 KGHSH and CDR2 LQKENI. V dropped 1 base and J dropped 7 bases, with 14 bases sitting between them. This CDR3 contains 15 residues. For the CDR3, the DNA is TGTGCCAGCTCACCACAGGGGGGGACGGGGAATGAGCAGTTCTTC. Its translation: CASSPQGGTGNEQFF. Drawing the rest from reference TRBV18 and TRBJ2-1, the complete variable domain is NAGVMQNPRHLVRRRGQEARLRCSPMKGHSHVYWYRQLPEEGLKFMVYLQKENIIDESGMPKERFSAEFPKEGPSILRIQQVVRGDSAAYFCASSPQGGTGNEQFFGPGTRLTVL.

The gene calls are TRBV6-1 and TRBJ2-2; D call uncertain. CDR1 MNHNS and CDR2 SASEGT come from the germline V gene. This CDR3 region has 14 residues. The ends were cut back, 7 bases at V and 5 bases at J, with 14 bases in the middle. CDR3 residues: CASNPHIRTGELFF. CDR3 bases: TGTGCCAGCAACCCCCATATTAGGACCGGGGAGCTGTTTTTT.

V gene TRBV2 combines with J gene TRBJ2-2; D may correspond to TRBD1 or TRBD2 (6 bases each). V lost 5 bases and J 3 bases, leaving 10 bases between the germline ends. CDR1 is SNHLY, CDR2 FYNNEI, per germline. This CDR3 spans 14 amino acids. The CDR3, as DNA: TGTGCCAGCAGTTCTAGGGGGGACACCGGGGAGCTGTTTTTT. It is translated as CASSSRGDTGELFF. Full variable domain (outside the CDR3, taken from reference TRBV2 and TRBJ2-2): EPEVTQTPSHQVTQMGQEVILRCVPISNHLYFYWYRQILGQKVEFLVSFYNNEISEKSEIFDDQFSVERPDGSNFTLKIRSTKLEDSAMYFCASSSRGDTGELFFGEGSRLTVL.

The chain uses TRBV28 and TRBJ2-5, with D perhaps being TRBD1 or TRBD2 (6 bases each). Trimming cost V 8 bases and J 1 base, with 14 bases left between them. The CDR3 covers 14 residues. Germline V gene sequence: CDR1 MDHEN, CDR2 SYDVKM. The CDR3 loop is CASGGGQAQETQYF. For the CDR3, the DNA is TGTGCCAGCGGAGGGGGGCAAGCCCAAGAGACCCAGTACTTC.

The V and J genes are TRBV28 and TRBJ2-1; perhaps D is TRBD1 or TRBD2 (6 bases each). CDR3 size: 14 residues. Trimming shortened V by 6 bases and J by 7 bases, and 16 bases separated the two germline ends. The germline gives CDR1 MDHEN, CDR2 SYDVKM. The CDR3 sequence is CASRKGGQMNEQFF. In DNA form, the CDR3 reads TGTGCCAGCAGAAAAGGGGGGCAGATGAATGAGCAGTTCTTC.

V and J are TRBV5-1 and TRBJ2-1; 13 nucleotides line up with TRBD2. This CDR3 is 15 amino acids long. CDR1 SGHRS and CDR2 YFSETQ come from the germline V gene. V was pared by 3 bases and J by 9 bases, with 6 bases of the junction left unmatched. The CDR3 DNA follows: TGCGCCAGCAGCTACGGACTAGCGGGAGTGGGTGAGCAGTTCTTC. Translated: CASSYGLAGVGEQFF.

In nucleotides, the CDR3 is TGTGCCAGCAGTGCCATTTGGGAGCAGTACTTC. Its protein is CASSAIWEQYF. This chain uses TRBV2 with TRBJ2-7; D ambiguous. Germline V gene data show CDR1 as SNHLY and CDR2 as FYNNEI. V lost 4 bases and J 7 bases, leaving 8 bases between the germline ends. The CDR3 totals 11 residues.

The V call is TRBV27, the J call TRBJ2-1; 7 nucleotides agree with TRBD2. The CDR3 totals 15 residues. The J segment lost 5 bases and the V segment lost 3 bases, leaving 7 bases of the junction unmatched. Germline V lookup: CDR1 MNHEY, CDR2 SMNVEV (reference sequence). CDR3 nucleotide sequence: TGTGCCAGCAGTTTGTATGCTGGACTAGACAATGAGCAGTTCTTC. This translates into CASSLYAGLDNEQFF.

With regard to this clone: This sample includes further DNA sequences coding for the same CDR3. The chain joins TRBV30 to TRBJ1-3; D call uncertain. Per the germline V gene, CDR1 is GTSNPN and CDR2 is SVGIG (reference sequence). The CDR3 length is 13 residues. The V and J ends lost 0 bases and 4 bases respectively, with 7 bases between them. This CDR3 reads CAWSVGGGNTIYF. The CDR3 region has the DNA TGTGCCTGGAGTGTTGGAGGGGGAAACACCATATATTTT.